Each of the 21 T cell receptor beta chains below was sequenced from the same sample in a study of cytomegalovirus exposure and HLA in healthy donors. With 60 Vbeta and 13 Jbeta primers, the PCR was carried out. Profiled with immunoSEQ multiplex PCR; TCRdb holds only in-frame clones, not every one. The sample has 150,000 or so clones; around 80% are singletons. The sequenced sample consisted of PBMCs. These receptors all stem from a man younger than 35 in good health and CMV-seropositive.

The chain links TRBV5-1 to TRBJ2-5; 11 bases fit TRBD2. Per the germline V gene, CDR1 is SGHRS and CDR2 is YFSETQ. This CDR3 has 16 amino acids. The V and J ends lost 3 bases and 4 bases, in that order; junction bases with no gene match: 8. The CDR3 here is CASSSGLAGGGETQYF. The CDR3 DNA reads as TGCGCCAGCAGCTCTGGCTTAGCGGGAGGGGGAGAGACCCAGTACTTC.

V gene TRBV18 combines with J gene TRBJ2-3, with a possible D match to TRBD2 (5 bases). CDR1 and CDR2 from the germline V gene are KGHSH and LQKENI. The CDR3 is made up of 13 amino acids. V lost 3 bases to trimming and J lost 8 bases, with 12 bases between them. CDR3 sequence reads: CASSPKREITQYF. DNA of the CDR3: TGTGCCAGCTCACCCAAGAGGGAGATTACGCAGTATTTT. Full variable domain (remainder filled in from reference TRBV18 and TRBJ2-3): NAGVMQNPRHLVRRRGQEARLRCSPMKGHSHVYWYRQLPEEGLKFMVYLQKENIIDESGMPKERFSAEFPKEGPSILRIQQVVRGDSAAYFCASSPKREITQYFGPGTRLTVL.

The V gene is TRBV27, the J gene TRBJ2-7; maybe TRBD2 (5 bases). Germline lookup yields CDR1 MNHEY and CDR2 SMNVEV (reference sequence). Trimming shortened V by 4 bases and J by 3 bases, and 13 bases separated the two germline ends. The CDR3 is made up of 14 amino acids. CDR3 sequence (DNA): TGTGCCAGCAGTTCCGGGATCATTAACTACGAGCAGTACTTC. This translates into CASSSGIINYEQYF.

This chain connects TRBV27 to TRBJ2-1, with 10 bases matching TRBD2. V dropped 2 bases and J dropped 4; count of bases not matched to a gene: 8. The V gene's germline CDR1 is MNHEY and CDR2 SMNVEV (reference sequence). The CDR3 extends over 17 amino acids. CDR3 bases: TGTGCCAGCAGTTTAAGGGCCCGGACTAGCGGATACAATGAGCAGTTCTTC. Translation gives CASSLRARTSGYNEQFF.

V and J are TRBV7-7 and TRBJ2-1; the match to TRBD2 covers 9 bases. The ends lost 7 bases at V and 7 bases at J; junction bases unmatched: 8. Per the germline V gene, CDR1 is SSHAT and CDR2 is FNYEAQ (reference sequence). The CDR3 extends over 14 amino acids. CDR3 region: CASKPGLASNEQFF. The DNA of the CDR3 is TGTGCCAGCAAGCCGGGACTAGCTTCTAATGAGCAGTTCTTC.

This clone was seen a few times. The chain has TRBV30 and TRBJ1-1; the D is unclear. CDR1 is GTSNPN, CDR2 SVGIG, per germline (reference sequence). The CDR3 has 13 amino acids. The V gene lost 4 bases and the J gene lost 2 bases, with 11 bases spanning the gap. DNA of the CDR3: TGTGCCTGGACTGGACTAAGAAACACTGAAGCTTTCTTT. This encodes CAWTGLRNTEAFF.

The rearrangement links TRBV30 to TRBJ2-5, with a tentative D call TRBD1 (5 bases). V shed 4 bases and J shed 7 bases, with 10 bases lying between them. The CDR3 runs 11 residues. CDR1 GTSNPN and CDR2 SVGIG come from the germline V gene (reference sequence). The CDR3 is CAWTGFGTQYF. CDR3 in DNA: TGTGCCTGGACAGGGTTCGGGACCCAGTACTTC.

The chain joins TRBV7-2 to TRBJ2-2; 8 bases are a match to TRBD2. The germline V gene encodes CDR1 SGHTA and CDR2 FQGNSA. Germline trimming cut 5 bases from V and 1 base from J; bases unmatched to any gene: 6. CDR3 length: 16 residues. Here the CDR3 reads CASSHGTSLNTGELFF. CDR3 nucleotides: TGTGCCAGCAGCCACGGGACTAGTTTGAACACCGGGGAGCTGTTTTTT.

The gene calls are TRBV18 and TRBJ2-5, with D perhaps matching TRBD2 (6 bases). The V gene's germline CDR1 is KGHSH and CDR2 LQKENI. V was trimmed by 1 base and J by 5 bases, leaving 11 bases between them. CDR3 length: 14 amino acids. The chain's CDR3 is CASSPLQLAETQYF. The CDR3 region has the DNA TGTGCCAGCTCACCACTGCAGCTAGCGGAGACCCAGTACTTC.

V is TRBV14 and J is TRBJ1-1; 9 nucleotides align to TRBD1. CDR1 and CDR2 (germline): SGHDN, FVKESK. Trimming at V came to 4 bases and at J to 4 bases, leaving 4 bases not matched to a gene. This CDR3 comprises 14 residues. Here the CDR3 DNA reads TGTGCCAGCAGCCCGGGACAGGGAAGCACTGAAGCTTTCTTT. Protein product: CASSPGQGSTEAFF.

In this sample, this clone turned up once. V gene TRBV9 combines with J gene TRBJ2-5, with 8 bases identical to TRBD2. Per germline, CDR1 SGDLS and CDR2 YYNGEE. This CDR3 is 15 amino acids long. After removal of 3 bases from V and 4 bases from J, the junction contained 8 bases not matched to a gene. DNA for the CDR3: TGTGCCAGCAGCGACCATAGCGGGATGGGAGAGACCCAGTACTTC. Encoded protein: CASSDHSGMGETQYF.

The chain is built from TRBV7-8 and TRBJ2-7; D is undetermined. Germline-derived CDR1 and CDR2 are SGHVS and FQNEAQ. V lost 3 bases to trimming and J lost 5 bases, with 11 bases between them. The CDR3 extends over 13 amino acids. CDR3 region: CASSLGLANEQYF. For the CDR3, the DNA is TGTGCCAGCAGCTTGGGCCTGGCTAACGAGCAGTACTTC.

This clone was seen a single time. The V call is TRBV5-1, the J call TRBJ2-2; D ambiguous. The CDR3 is 14 amino acids. V was cut by 1 base and J by 5 bases, with 9 bases left in between. Germline CDR1 reads SGHRS; CDR2 reads YFSETQ. The CDR3 bases are TGCGCCAGCAGCTTGTTCTTTGAGACCGGGGAGCTGTTTTTT. Translated: CASSLFFETGELFF.

The J gene is TRBJ1-1, the V gene TRBV4-2; 8 bases agree with TRBD1. CDR3 length equals 15 residues. V shed 3 bases and J 5 bases; nucleotides not matched to a gene: 8. Per the germline V gene, CDR1 is LGHNA and CDR2 is YNFKEQ. The CDR3 spells CASSHQGQGGTEAFF. CDR3 sequence (DNA): TGTGCCAGCAGCCACCAAGGACAGGGCGGAACTGAAGCTTTCTTT.

V and J are TRBV9 and TRBJ2-7, with 9 bases lining up with TRBD2. This CDR3 is 16 amino acids long. V gave up 0 bases and J gave up 6 bases; unmatched junction bases: 10. Germline V gene sequence: CDR1 SGDLS, CDR2 YYNGEE. The CDR3 coding sequence is TGTGCCAGCAGCGTAGGTCTGGCGGGAGGGCCGGGCGAGCAGTACTTC. This translates into CASSVGLAGGPGEQYF.

This chain links TRBV30 with TRBJ2-1; weak D call: TRBD2 (5 bases). Germline V gene sequence: CDR1 GTSNPN, CDR2 SVGIG (reference sequence). V was clipped by 7 bases and J by 2 bases, with 18 bases between them. This CDR3 is built from 15 residues. DNA for the CDR3: TGTGCCTCCGAGAGGGCGCAGAACCCCTACAATGAGCAGTTCTTC. This gives the protein CASERAQNPYNEQFF.

The chain joins TRBV6-1 to TRBJ1-1; the match to TRBD1 covers 11 bases. The V and J ends lost 6 bases and 4 bases, in that order; junction bases with no gene match: 7. The length of the CDR3 is 15 residues. The germline V gene encodes CDR1 MNHNS and CDR2 SASEGT. CDR3 sequence reads: CASSRDRGYGTEAFF. The CDR3 region has the DNA TGTGCCAGCAGCAGGGACAGGGGGTACGGCACTGAAGCTTTCTTT.

The V gene is TRBV5-6, the J gene TRBJ2-7; D perhaps matches TRBD1 (6 bases). Per germline, CDR1 SGHDT and CDR2 YYEEEE. The CDR3 runs to 14 residues. V was pared by 0 bases and J by 3 bases, with 10 bases between. The CDR3 spells CASSLGTVSYEQYF. For the CDR3, the DNA is TGTGCCAGCAGCTTGGGGACAGTCAGCTACGAGCAGTACTTC.

The rearrangement links TRBV4-1 to TRBJ2-4; tentatively, D is TRBD2 (5 bases). The CDR3 loop spans 15 amino acids. The V gene lost 5 bases and the J gene lost 5 bases, with 16 bases spanning the gap. The germline gives CDR1 MGHRA, CDR2 YSYEKL. The CDR3 sequence: CASSKGVGSENIQYF. The DNA of the CDR3 is TGCGCCAGCAGCAAAGGAGTAGGGAGCGAAAACATTCAGTACTTC.

The chain joins TRBV7-9 to TRBJ2-7, with 7 positions matching TRBD1. V was clipped by 3 bases and J by 3 bases; unmatched bases: 5. Germline-derived CDR1 and CDR2 are SEHNR and FQNEAQ (reference sequence). The CDR3 extends over 14 amino acids. The CDR3 spells CASSLGTEHYEQYF. CDR3 DNA sequence: TGTGCCAGCAGCTTGGGGACAGAACACTACGAGCAGTACTTC.

This clone has just one count. The chain uses TRBV27 and TRBJ2-5; tentatively, D is TRBD1 (5 bases). The CDR3 sequence is 15 residues long. Germline V CDR1 and CDR2: MNHEY, SMNVEV (reference sequence). Trimming shortened V by 4 bases and J by 0 bases, and 12 bases separated the two germline ends. CDR3 sequence (DNA): TGTGCCAGCAGTTCCCAGGGTCTTTACCAAGAGACCCAGTACTTC. It translates to CASSSQGLYQETQYF.